This is a list of T cell receptor beta chains from one sample in a study of Ad26.COV2.S vaccination and SARS-CoV-2 variants. Produced via immunoSEQ multiplex PCR; TCRdb's table is partial and in-frame only. The table has about 420,000 clones, roughly 88% seen once. Sequencing was performed on peripheral blood, taken in a trial of Ad26.COV2.S vaccine versus placebo. These receptors all stem from a person between 18 and 65 years old who received the Ad26.COV2.S COVID-19 vaccine or a placebo. CDR3s include the opening cysteine and the closing phenylalanine or tryptophan. Fields, in order: D gene, J gene, clone size, V gene, CDR3 protein, CDR3 DNA. The D gene is left open where the match is weak. Clone size appears in some rows only: once, few, many, or a class for an expanded clone.

>-|TRBJ2-5|-|TRBV19
CASSSAWEGHWTKTQYF
TGTGCCAGTAGTTCTGCCTGGGAGGGACACTGGACCAAGACCCAGTACTTC
>TRBD2|TRBJ2-7|-|TRBV28
CASAGGGAPNEQYF
TGTGCCAGCGCGGGAGGCGGGGCCCCCAACGAGCAGTACTTC
>TRBD1|TRBJ2-6|-|TRBV6-2/TRBV6-3
CASRYRGSGANVLTF
TGTGCCAGCAGGTACAGGGGCTCTGGGGCCAACGTCCTGACTTTC
>-|TRBJ2-7|once|TRBV2
CASSEMRAGTSYEQYF
TGTGCCAGCAGTGAAATGCGTGCAGGAACCTCCTACGAGCAGTACTTC
>-|TRBJ2-7|-|TRBV21-1
CASSFQLAGCYEQYF
TGTGCCAGCAGCTTCCAACTAGCGGGGTGTTACGAGCAGTACTTC
>-|TRBJ2-7|-|TRBV1
CTSSLPPKGQGLDLYEQYF
TGCACCAGCAGCCTCCCTCCTAAGGGACAGGGGTTGGATCTCTACGAGCAGTACTTC
>-|TRBJ1-5|-|TRBV7-2
CASSPVGVHQPQHF
TGTGCCAGCAGCCCAGTGGGGGTTCATCAGCCCCAGCATTTT
>-|TRBJ1-5|once|TRBV6-5
CASSLDNHQPQHF
TGTGCCAGCAGTTTGGACAATCATCAGCCCCAGCATTTT
>-|TRBJ2-7|-|TRBV7-8
CASSNEGLASYEQYF
TGTGCCAGCAGCAACGAGGGACTGGCCTCCTACGAGCAGTACTTC
>TRBD1|TRBJ2-5|-|TRBV7-2
CASSTRTGKETQYF
TGTGCCAGCAGCACCCGGACAGGGAAGGAGACCCAGTACTTC
>-|TRBJ2-2|few|TRBV4-2
CASSQGPYLTGELFF
TGTGCCAGCAGCCAAGGGCCTTACCTCACCGGGGAGCTGTTTTTT
>-|TRBJ1-5|-|TRBV12-3/TRBV12-4
CASSWSHNQPQHF
TGTGCCAGCAGTTGGTCCCACAATCAGCCCCAGCATTTT
>TRBD2|TRBJ2-3|-|TRBV5-1
CASSLSSGGPYTQYF
TGCGCCAGCAGCCTCTCTAGCGGGGGGCCGTATACGCAGTATTTT
>TRBD2|TRBJ2-1|-|TRBV7-3
CASSLKASGGSYNEQFF
TGTGCCAGCAGCTTAAAGGCTAGCGGGGGCTCCTACAATGAGCAGTTCTTC
>TRBD1|TRBJ2-7|-|TRBV7-2
CASALAGTGEVEQYF
TGTGCCAGCGCCCTCGCGGGGACAGGGGAGGTCGAGCAGTACTTC
>-|TRBJ1-2|many|TRBV28
CASSSPAGFYGYTF
TGTGCCAGCAGTTCTCCGGCAGGGTTCTATGGCTACACCTTC
>TRBD1|TRBJ2-2|-|TRBV3-1/TRBV3-2
CASSQGTGVSGELFF
TGTGCCAGCAGCCAAGGGACAGGGGTCTCCGGGGAGCTGTTTTTT
>-|TRBJ2-3|-|TRBV4-1
CASSQVGLPRDSQYF
TGCGCCAGCAGCCAAGTGGGGCTCCCCAGGGACTCGCAGTATTTT
>-|TRBJ2-5|-|TRBV18
CASSPRVVGETQYF
TGTGCCAGCTCACCACGGGTAGTCGGAGAGACCCAGTACTTC
>TRBD1|TRBJ1-6|-|TRBV11-1
CASSLLDRGNSPLHF
TGTGCCAGCAGCTTACTCGACAGGGGAAATTCACCCCTCCACTTT
>-|TRBJ2-2|-|TRBV4-3
CASSQDWKGSDTGELFF
TGCGCCAGCAGCCAAGACTGGAAAGGGTCGGACACCGGGGAGCTGTTTTTT
>TRBD1|TRBJ1-5|-|TRBV19
CAIPPNHRGYQPQHF
TGTGCCATTCCCCCCAACCACAGGGGCTATCAGCCCCAGCATTTT
>TRBD1|TRBJ2-4|-|TRBV30
CAWSLAPGTVKNIQYF
TGTGCCTGGAGTCTTGCCCCCGGGACAGTCAAAAACATTCAGTACTTC
>-|TRBJ2-2|-|TRBV4-3
CASSQDKIGHGELFF
TGCGCCAGCAGCCAAGACAAGATCGGTCACGGGGAGCTGTTTTTT
>TRBD2|TRBJ2-3|-|TRBV3-1/TRBV3-2
CASSPTGGQGDTQYF
TGTGCCAGCAGCCCTACGGGGGGGCAGGGTGATACGCAGTATTTT
>-|TRBJ1-5|-|TRBV5-6
CASSFPGGNQPQHF
TGTGCCAGCAGCTTTCCAGGGGGCAATCAGCCCCAGCATTTT
>TRBD2|TRBJ2-7|-|TRBV5-5
CASSQTSIYEQYF
TGTGCCAGCAGCCAGACTAGCATCTACGAGCAGTACTTC
>-|TRBJ2-4|-|TRBV7-2
CASSLEGGAKNIQYF
TGTGCCAGCAGCTTAGAGGGGGGGGCCAAAAACATTCAGTACTTC
>-|TRBJ2-7|-|TRBV6-5
CASSPDTLSSYEQYF
TGTGCCAGCAGTCCAGACACCCTGAGCTCCTACGAGCAGTACTTC
>-|TRBJ2-2|-|TRBV19
CASSPRGGFTGELFF
TGTGCCAGTAGTCCCCGGGGCGGATTCACCGGGGAGCTGTTTTTT
>TRBD1|TRBJ2-1|-|TRBV4-1
CASSSTGFGQKNNEQFF
TGCGCCAGCAGCTCGACAGGGTTCGGACAAAAGAACAATGAGCAGTTCTTC
>TRBD1|TRBJ2-1|-|TRBV29-1
CSVESDRGPYNEQFF
TGCAGCGTTGAAAGCGACAGGGGCCCCTACAATGAGCAGTTCTTC
>-|TRBJ2-3|-|TRBV6-5
CASSYTNYATDTQYF
TGTGCCAGCAGTTACACCAACTACGCCACAGATACGCAGTATTTT
>TRBD1|TRBJ1-1|-|TRBV7-9
CASSLIQGDTEAFF
TGTGCCAGCAGCTTGATACAGGGGGACACTGAAGCTTTCTTT
>TRBD2|TRBJ2-3|-|TRBV7-3
CASSWGGGTDTQYF
TGTGCCAGCAGCTGGGGCGGGGGAACAGATACGCAGTATTTT
>TRBD1|TRBJ1-6|-|TRBV19
CASTTGGSPLHF
TGTGCCAGTACGACAGGGGGCTCACCCCTCCACTTT
>-|TRBJ1-6|-|TRBV2
CASSYQSSYNSPLHF
TGTGCCAGCAGTTACCAGAGCTCCTATAATTCACCCCTCCACTTT
>-|TRBJ2-5|-|TRBV2
CASRTLYETQYF
TGTGCCAGCAGGACCCTATATGAGACCCAGTACTTC
>-|TRBJ1-4|-|TRBV5-1
CASSLEGLEKLFF
TGCGCCAGCAGCTTGGAGGGCTTAGAAAAACTGTTTTTT
>-|TRBJ1-6|-|TRBV5-1
CASRFGVANSPLHF
TGCGCCAGCAGGTTCGGGGTCGCGAATTCACCCCTCCACTTT